This is a list of T cell receptor beta chains from one sample in a study of blood T cell repertoires in COVID-19. Clones were sequenced by immunoSEQ multiplex PCR, and TCRdb holds only the in-frame ones, with some missing. The sample consists of roughly 460,000 clones, around 90% of them appearing once. Sequenced material: peripheral blood. The receptors derive from a man aged 18 to 30 with COVID-19, enrolled during active disease. Both conserved end residues are part of each CDR3. D genes are given only for firm matches. Clone size is stated in some rows and not others, as once, few, many or a class when expanded.

j_call clone_size d_call v_call cdr3_aa cdr3_nt
TRBJ1-5 . TRBD1 TRBV24-1 CATSDLDDRDVSNQPQHF TGTGCCACCAGTGATTTAGACGACAGGGACGTTAGCAATCAGCCCCAGCATTTT
TRBJ2-7 . TRBD1 TRBV19 CASTPTTGGEQYF TGTGCCAGTACCCCGACCACAGGGGGCGAGCAGTACTTC
TRBJ1-2 . . TRBV6-1 CASSEWAETYGYTF TGTGCCAGCAGTGAATGGGCAGAGACCTATGGCTACACCTTC
TRBJ1-3 . . TRBV4-1 CASSQGPGTTHRNTIYF TGCGCCAGCAGCCAAGGACCCGGGACAACACACCGAAACACCATATATTTT
TRBJ2-3 . . TRBV14 CASSQFGDFTDTQYF TGTGCCAGCAGCCAATTCGGAGACTTCACAGATACGCAGTATTTT
TRBJ2-6 . . TRBV2 CASSVGAGANVLTF TGTGCCAGCAGTGTTGGGGCAGGGGCCAACGTCCTGACTTTC
TRBJ2-1 . TRBD1 TRBV2 CASEKYRGASYNEQFF TGTGCCAGCGAGAAGTACAGGGGGGCGTCCTACAATGAGCAGTTCTTC
TRBJ1-3 once . TRBV28 CASRGVSGNTIYF TGTGCCAGCAGAGGAGTATCTGGAAACACCATATATTTT
TRBJ2-5 once . TRBV2 CASSDPVARGQETQYF TGTGCCAGCAGTGATCCAGTGGCCCGGGGCCAAGAGACCCAGTACTTC
TRBJ2-5 . . TRBV7-2 CASSLGSERETQYF TGTGCCAGCAGCTTAGGATCCGAGAGAGAGACCCAGTACTTC
TRBJ2-6 . . TRBV5-5 CASSLWTGGANVLTF TGTGCCAGCAGCCTGTGGACTGGTGGGGCCAACGTCCTGACTTTC
TRBJ2-1 . TRBD2 TRBV24-1 CATSDELAGVGNEQFF TGTGCCACCAGTGACGAACTAGCGGGAGTGGGGAATGAGCAGTTCTTC
TRBJ2-7 . . TRBV7-8 CASSSQGSKYEQYF TGTGCCAGCAGCTCTCAGGGGAGTAAATACGAGCAGTACTTC
TRBJ2-2 . TRBD1 TRBV27 CASSKDRRNTGELFF TGTGCCAGCAGCAAGGACAGGCGGAACACCGGGGAGCTGTTTTTT
TRBJ2-7 . TRBD2 TRBV27 CASSFFSGRAGEQYF TGTGCCAGCAGTTTCTTTAGCGGGAGGGCCGGCGAGCAGTACTTC
TRBJ2-7 . TRBD2 TRBV5-4 CASSLGSGGVSYEQYF TGTGCCAGCAGCTTGGGGAGCGGGGGGGTCTCCTACGAGCAGTACTTC